Each of the 20 T cell receptor beta chains below was sequenced from the same sample in a study of response to subunit inactivated influenza vaccine. TCRdb ran MiXCR on the RT-PCR reads and lists one entry per CDR3 protein. The table has roughly 630,000 distinct CDR3 sequences, 11% to 15% seen once. The source was PBMCs from blood, collected 14 to 15 days before vaccination. The receptors derive from a man over 45 who received an inactivated influenza vaccine.

This rearrangement joins TRBV12-3 or TRBV12-4 to TRBJ2-2; D possibly matches TRBD1 or TRBD2 (5 bases each). The V end lost 9 bases, the J end lost 5 bases, and 16 bases lay between the germline ends. The CDR3 has 14 residues. The CDR3 nucleotides are TGTGCCAGTGCCGGGACCAGTGGTACCGGGGAGCTGTTTTTT. It is translated as CASAGTSGTGELFF.

In this sample, this clonotype turned up a few times. The chain combines TRBV5-1 with TRBJ2-3; a possible D gene is TRBD1 (6 bases). Trimming took 4 bases from V and 4 from J, leaving 13 bases between them. CDR1 and CDR2 from the germline V gene are SGHRS and YFSETQ. This CDR3 is 14 amino acids long. The CDR3 sequence is CASSPHRVPDTQYF. Here the CDR3 DNA reads TGCGCCAGCAGCCCCCACAGGGTCCCAGATACGCAGTATTTT. The whole variable domain, remainder taken from reference TRBV5-1 and TRBJ2-3, is KAGVTQTPRYLIKTRGQQVTLSCSPISGHRSVSWYQQTPGQGLQFLFEYFSETQRNKGNFPGRFSGRQFSNSRSEMNVSTLELGDSALYLCASSPHRVPDTQYFGPGTRLTVL.

The chain has TRBV5-1 and TRBJ1-2; D is unresolved. Germline V gene lookup returns CDR1 SGHRS and CDR2 YFSETQ. Trimming left V 0 bases short and J 1 base short, with 10 bases between. The CDR3 consists of 15 residues. CDR3 sequence: CASSLGATHNYGYTF. Here the CDR3 DNA reads TGCGCCAGCAGCTTGGGGGCAACCCATAACTATGGCTACACCTTC.

This chain joins TRBV25-1 and TRBJ2-5; D is unclear. The V end was cut by 1 base, the J end by 5 bases, with 17 bases between. CDR3 length: 16 residues. Germline CDR1 reads MGHDK; CDR2 reads SYGVNS. The CDR3 loop reads CASSELGDAGWETQYF. The CDR3 bases are TGTGCCAGCAGTGAATTAGGAGACGCCGGCTGGGAGACCCAGTACTTC.

Ten or more counts support this clonotype. The chain couples TRBV28 to TRBJ2-3; no clear D. This CDR3 is built from 10 residues. Germline CDR1 reads MDHEN; CDR2 reads SYDVKM. As DNA, the CDR3 is TGTGCAGCGAGCACAGATACGCAGTATTTT. It specifies CAASTDTQYF. Complete variable domain (other parts from reference TRBV28 and TRBJ2-3): DVKVTQSSRYLVKRTGEKVFLECVQDMDHENMFWYRQDPGLGLRLIYFSYDVKMKEKGDIPEGYSVSREKKERFSLILESASTNQTSMYLCAASTDTQYFGPGTRLTVL.

This clonotype has a handful of counts. This rearrangement joins TRBV4-2 to TRBJ1-1, with D uncertain. Trimming left V 0 bases short and J 1 base short, with 15 bases between. Germline V lookup: CDR1 LGHNA, CDR2 YNFKEQ. CDR3 size: 17 residues. CDR3 protein: CASSQEMNRRTNTEAFF. Here the CDR3 DNA reads TGTGCCAGCAGCCAAGAAATGAACAGAAGGACGAACACTGAAGCTTTCTTT.

This clonotype was detected only a few times. The chain is built from TRBV11-2 and TRBJ2-4; D remains unclear. This CDR3 region has 18 residues. The V gene lost 1 base and the J gene lost 0 bases, with 16 bases spanning the gap. The germline CDR1 and CDR2 sequences are SGHAT and FQNNGV. CDR3 bases: TGTGCCAGCAGCTTAGGATGGAGTTACCGGATAGCCAAAAACATTCAGTACTTC. It is translated as CASSLGWSYRIAKNIQYF. Full variable domain (missing parts from reference TRBV11-2 and TRBJ2-4): EAGVAQSPRYKIIEKRQSVAFWCNPISGHATLYWYQQILGQGPKLLIQFQNNGVVDDSQLPKDRFSAERLKGVDSTLKIQPAKLEDSAVYLCASSLGWSYRIAKNIQYFGAGTRLSVL.

This chain joins TRBV6-1 and TRBJ1-3, with 8 bases fitting TRBD1. Trimming removed 5 bases from V and 4 bases from J; junction bases left unmatched: 19. Germline V gene sequence: CDR1 MNHNS, CDR2 SASEGT. The CDR3 has 19 amino acids. The CDR3 here is CASSTIAGTGFITGNTIYF. In DNA, the CDR3 is TGTGCCAGCAGTACCATAGCCGGGACAGGATTTATCACGGGAAACACCATATATTTT.

This clonotype was seen ten or more times. A read error may account for a junction end that differs from germline. The chain joins TRBV5-1 to TRBJ2-3, with D perhaps given as TRBD1 or TRBD2 (5 bases each). Germline loops: CDR1 SGHRS, CDR2 YFSETQ. The CDR3 is made up of 13 amino acids. CDR3 sequence: CASSLVGADTQYF. The CDR3 DNA is TGTGCCAGCAGCTTAGTGGGGGCAGATACGCAGTATTTT.

This clonotype was picked up a small number of times. The V gene is TRBV29-1, the J gene TRBJ1-4; 8 nucleotides match TRBD1. CDR3 length: 12 residues. From germline, CDR1 is SQVTM and CDR2 ANQGSEA. The CDR3 loop reads CTQDRGSEKLFF. CDR3 in DNA: TGCACCCAAGACAGGGGCAGTGAAAAACTGTTTTTT.

The chain couples TRBV7-9 to TRBJ1-1, with unresolved D. V was trimmed by 3 bases and J by 4 bases, leaving 9 bases between them. CDR1 is SEHNR, CDR2 FQNEAQ, per germline (reference sequence). The CDR3 runs to 13 residues. The CDR3 spells CASSFMDGTEAFF. CDR3 nucleotides: TGTGCCAGCAGCTTCATGGACGGCACTGAAGCTTTCTTT.

The chain has TRBV19 and TRBJ2-7; 8 nucleotides align to TRBD2. Per germline, CDR1 LNHDA and CDR2 SQIVND (reference sequence). This CDR3 has 15 residues. After removal of 6 bases from V and 0 bases from J, the junction contained 7 bases not matched to a gene. CDR3 nucleotides: TGTGCCAGTAGAGAAATAGCGGGGCGCTCCTACGAGCAGTACTTC. It specifies CASREIAGRSYEQYF. The full variable domain, completed using reference TRBV19 and TRBJ2-7, is DGGITQSPKYLFRKEGQNVTLSCEQNLNHDAMYWYRQDPGQGLRLIYYSQIVNDFQKGDIAEGYSVSREKKESFPLTVTSAQKNPTAFYLCASREIAGRSYEQYFGPGTRLTVT.

This clonotype occurred a few times. The rearrangement joins TRBV27 to TRBJ2-5, with TRBD2 matching over 11 bases. Germline V CDR1 and CDR2: MNHEY, SMNVEV (reference sequence). The CDR3 length is 15 residues. V gave up 5 bases and J gave up 5 bases; unmatched junction bases: 7. CDR3 sequence reads: CASSPRLAGSETQYF. CDR3 DNA sequence: TGTGCCAGCAGTCCGCGACTAGCGGGAAGCGAGACCCAGTACTTC.

At least ten counts were recorded for this clonotype. CDR3 in DNA: TGCGCCAGCAGCTACGACAGCGAGATTGAAGCTTTCTTT. Protein sequence: CASSYDSEIEAFF. The chain has TRBV5-1 and TRBJ1-1; TRBD1 might be the D (5 bases). Trimming cost V 3 bases and J 7 bases, with 13 bases left between them. Germline lookup yields CDR1 SGHRS and CDR2 YFSETQ. CDR3 length: 13 residues.

This clonotype was observed at least ten times. V gene TRBV28 combines with J gene TRBJ2-7; D is uncertain. CDR1 and CDR2 from the germline V gene are MDHEN and SYDVKM. V was shortened by 7 bases and J by 0 bases, with 4 bases between the two germline ends. This CDR3 comprises 11 residues. The CDR3 loop is CASKLSYEQYF. In nucleotides, the CDR3 is TGTGCCAGCAAACTCTCCTACGAGCAGTACTTC. Variable domain in full (rest from reference TRBV28 and TRBJ2-7): DVKVTQSSRYLVKRTGEKVFLECVQDMDHENMFWYRQDPGLGLRLIYFSYDVKMKEKGDIPEGYSVSREKKERFSLILESASTNQTSMYLCASKLSYEQYFGPGTRLTVT.

The chain joins TRBV12-3 or TRBV12-4 to TRBJ1-1; 9 bases are shared with TRBD1. The CDR3 spans 17 residues. V was pared by 4 bases and J by 2 bases, with 11 bases of the junction left unmatched. The CDR3 sequence is CASSSYPYRGRNTEAFF. In DNA, the CDR3 is TGTGCCAGCAGTTCCTACCCCTACAGGGGGCGAAACACTGAAGCTTTCTTT.

The genes are TRBV11-1 and TRBJ2-7; the D gene is possibly TRBD1 (6 bases). Trimming took 2 bases from V and 2 from J, leaving 16 bases between them. CDR1 SGHAT and CDR2 FQDESV come from the germline V gene (reference sequence). The CDR3 is 16 residues long. The CDR3 is CASSLRRQASPYEQYF. The DNA for the CDR3 is TGTGCCAGCAGCTTAAGGAGACAGGCATCCCCCTACGAGCAGTACTTC.

V and J are TRBV7-9 and TRBJ2-5; the D gene is possibly TRBD1 (6 bases). Germline V CDR1 and CDR2: SEHNR, FQNEAQ (reference sequence). The V end was cut by 3 bases, the J end by 2 bases, with 10 bases between. CDR3 length equals 14 residues. CDR3 DNA sequence: TGTGCCAGCAGCTTCAGGACAGAGCAAGAGACCCAGTACTTC. Translation gives CASSFRTEQETQYF.

This clonotype occurred many times. The chain couples TRBV4-2 to TRBJ2-3; 7 nucleotides line up with TRBD2. V was pared by 5 bases and J by 3 bases, with 11 bases of the junction left unmatched. CDR1 LGHNA and CDR2 YNFKEQ come from the germline V gene. There are 16 residues in the CDR3. The CDR3 region is CASSSSGSGMTDTQYF. CDR3 nucleotides: TGTGCCAGCAGCTCTAGCGGTAGCGGAATGACAGATACGCAGTATTTT.

This chain links TRBV29-1 with TRBJ2-1, with 8 nucleotides matching TRBD1. The germline V gene encodes CDR1 SQVTM and CDR2 ANQGSEA. V was clipped by 3 bases and J by 7 bases; unmatched bases: 8. The CDR3 is 14 amino acids. The CDR3 bases are TGCAGCGTTGATGGGCAGGGGGCCAGGAATGAGCAGTTCTTC. Translation gives CSVDGQGARNEQFF.